The 2 T cell receptor beta chains in this list originate from one sample, sequenced in a study of T cells in Graves' hyperthyroidism and ophthalmopathy. RNA transcripts served as the template for amplifying TCR beta CDR3 regions. The HTBI primer set was used in a first-round RT-PCR of the TCR CDR3. TCRdb reprocessed the multiplex PCR reads with MiXCR, giving one entry per CDR3 protein. The sample yields 300,000 to 400,000 distinct CDR3 sequences, 21% seen once. Sequencing was performed on blood. These receptor sequences come from a woman aged 45-60 years with Graves' hyperthyroidism.

This clonotype was picked up a small number of times. The genes are TRBV6-1 and TRBJ2-1; 9 nucleotides line up with TRBD2. The trim removed 4 bases at V and 13 bases at J, leaving 5 bases unmatched. Germline V lookup: CDR1 MNHNS, CDR2 SASEGT. The CDR3 totals 12 residues. The CDR3 DNA reads TGTGCCAGCAGTGGCCCTAGCGGGACTCAGTTCTTC. It translates to CASSGPSGTQFF.

This rearrangement joins TRBV25-1 to TRBJ2-5; 11 bases are a match to TRBD2. The CDR3 has 15 residues. Germline assignment: CDR1 MGHDK and CDR2 SYGVNS. The V gene end was trimmed by 2 bases and the J gene end by 7 bases; junction bases not matched to a gene: 6. CDR3 sequence (DNA): TGTGCCAGCAGTGAAAATCTAGCGGGAGGAGCGACCCAGTACTTC. This encodes CASSENLAGGATQYF.